The sequence of this TCR beta chain was determined in a study of T cells in Graves' hyperthyroidism and ophthalmopathy (dated by TCRdb to about 2019). Turning to the overall study: Peripheral blood was collected at initial diagnosis, before any treatment. To identify TCR V-J signatures that set the groups apart, the researchers used a discovery cohort of more than 95 patients, made up of under 50 with Graves' ophthalmopathy and about 59 with stable Graves' hyperthyroidism. Whether ophthalmopathy could be predicted prospectively was tested in an independent validation cohort made up of approximately 19 hyperthyroidism patients plus 17 patients who later progressed to ophthalmopathy. For training and testing, the 100 or so patients in the discovery cohort were randomly divided in a 7:3 ratio. In six Graves' hyperthyroidism patients, the study also compared T-cell repertoires from thyroid tissue with T-cell repertoires from blood. Once sampling was done, hyperthyroidism patients were given methimazole at a starting dose of 30 mg daily, whereas ophthalmopathy patients were given high-dose intravenous methylprednisolone. The paper describes TCR Vbeta CDR3 sequencing of fewer than 150 peripheral blood samples, made up of about 41 ophthalmopathy patients, some 76 hyperthyroidism patients and 17 progressor patients.

The full study reports these points: In validation, progression to ophthalmopathy was predicted by the model with roughly 71% sensitivity and 72.22% specificity, a median of about 6 months before onset. Ophthalmopathy was separated from stable hyperthyroidism by a 13 V-J signature model, with approximately 89% sensitivity and about 81% specificity obtained in cross-validation and 80%/75% obtained in testing. Most expanded thyroid clonotypes (frequency above 0.001) were also detected in blood, suggesting blood repertoires may reflect thyroid immune responses. No statistical method was used to set the sample size in advance, and investigators knew the group allocation.

The TCR beta CDR3 regions were amplified from RNA transcripts. The first round of RT-PCR for the TCR CDR3 was performed with the HTBI primer set and the Qiagen OneStep RT-PCR kit. Libraries were constructed in a second round of multiplex PCR, after which size selection and purification were performed. Paired-end sequencing of the libraries was performed with 100 bp reads on an Illumina HiSeq2000. The study's own analysis went as follows. SOAPnuke was used to process the raw data, removing reads that contained adapters or uncalled bases, had a mean Phred below 15, or lacked an exact match to the constant primer or identifier. High-quality paired reads were merged with COPE v1.2.5, and unique nucleotide sequences were defined as clonotypes. MiTCR v1.1 was used to align clonotypes to the IMGT TRBV, TRBD and TRBJ reference segments. The analysis was restricted to V-J combinations with a frequency above 0.0001, which together covered over 99% of the repertoires. The TCS score was defined as the ratio of F50 (clonal expansion) to E x V (chaos), calculated using BLOSUM62-based TCRdist between CDR3 peptides within each V-J. Welch's t-statistics and random forest reduced 514 V-J features to 13, which were used in a naive Bayes classifier (R e1071). TCRdb passed the public sequencing reads through fastp at Q25 and MiXCR, retaining productive beta sequences. Here each entry gathers all rows of one CDR3 protein and keeps the most common genes and DNA. TCRdb's processing, not the authors' own work, is the source of the V and J calls. Across this sample there are 300,000 to 450,000 distinct CDR3 sequences, with 15% seen only once. About 31% of the sample rests with the top ten.

A word on this clonotype: Its antigen is not yet known. Its ends do not fully match the called genes, so a read error is possible.

Inclusive of the bounding cysteine and phenylalanine, the CDR3 is 15 residues long. Just the 45-base CDR3 DNA is kept, in frame starting at base 1. Via the germline V gene, CDR1 is SGDLS and CDR2 YYNGEE. Stable Graves' hyperthyroidism was defined as no progression to ophthalmopathy during 18 months of follow-up. Hyperthyroidism patients were newly diagnosed, with disease duration under 2 months, and aged 18 to 65 years. Any patient with an uncontrolled infection, another autoimmune disease, pregnancy or lactation was excluded. Diagnoses were established on the basis of clinical symptoms, serum thyroxine and TRAb, thyroid ultrasound, and orbital computed tomography. Ficoll-Paque density gradient centrifugation was used to isolate PBMCs from about 10 ml of fresh peripheral blood. Total RNA was extracted using Trizol reagent, and RNA quality was assessed on an Agilent 2100 Bioanalyzer.

The chain employs TRBV9 and TRBJ2-3; a weak D assignment points to TRBD2 (5 bases agree). The source of this sequence is a woman aged 25-40 years with Graves' hyperthyroidism. Sample: blood. The nucleotide sequence reads as follows: TGTGCCAGCAGCGTAGACGGGATGAGCACAGATACGCGGTATTTT. Translation gives CASSVDGMSTDTRYF.